This entry lists 20 T cell receptor beta chains sequenced from one sample in a study of metastatic and nonmetastatic thyroid tumors. TCRdb reanalyzed the PCR reads via MiXCR. The data hold some 30,000 clones, with 11% observed a single time. No treatment had been given to any patient before thyroid surgery. The material sequenced was blood. The receptors were gathered from a female donor with papillary thyroid cancer or a benign thyroid nodule (not recorded which). Some clones in this sample may be carry-over from other donors' samples.

At least ten counts were recorded for this clone. CDR3 in amino acids: CASSEAGRLNTEAFF. CDR3 sequence (DNA): TGTGCCAGCAGTGAGGCAGGGAGATTGAACACTGAAGCTTTCTTT. This chain links TRBV12-3 or TRBV12-4 with TRBJ1-1, with D possibly matching TRBD1 (5 bases). The germline V and J ends were trimmed by 5 bases and 0 bases, with 13 bases remaining between them. The CDR3 spans 15 residues.

This clone was seen repeatedly, ten times or more. This CDR3 is also generated by other DNA sequences in the sample. V usage is TRBV20-1 and J usage is TRBJ2-7; 7 bases are a match to TRBD1. The CDR3 has 12 residues. Unmatched junction bases numbered 8, after V lost 6 bases and J lost 6 bases. The V gene's germline CDR1 is DFQATT and CDR2 SNEGSKA (reference sequence). The CDR3 DNA reads TGCAGTGCCGAATTACAGGGGCCCGAGCAGTACTTC. It encodes CSAELQGPEQYF.

In its sample, this clone was seen many times. The V call is TRBV9, the J call TRBJ1-3; maybe TRBD1 (5 bases). V lost 3 bases and J lost 0, with 19 bases in between. The CDR3 runs to 18 residues. Germline V CDR1 and CDR2: SGDLS, YYNGEE. CDR3 loop: CASSALGGTPNSGNTIYF. CDR3 nucleotide sequence: TGTGCCAGCAGCGCCCTTGGGGGGACCCCCAACTCTGGAAACACCATATATTTT.

This clone was detected a few times. This chain joins TRBV28 and TRBJ2-3, with unresolved D. V lost 9 bases, J lost 5 bases, and 15 bases lay in between. There are 13 residues in the CDR3. Germline CDR1 and CDR2: MDHEN and SYDVKM. CDR3 sequence reads: CASRLRRIDTQYF. For the CDR3, the DNA is TGTGCCAGTAGACTGCGACGCATAGATACGCAGTATTTT.

Ten or more counts support this clone. The J gene is TRBJ2-1, the V gene TRBV7-2; 8 nucleotides match TRBD2. Per the germline V gene, CDR1 is SGHTA and CDR2 is FQGNSA. V lost 6 bases and J lost 9; bases outside the gene matches: 16. This CDR3 contains 16 residues. CDR3 in amino acids: CASRKVLSGGPGEQFF. The CDR3 DNA is TGTGCCAGCAGGAAAGTCTTGTCGGGAGGGCCGGGTGAGCAGTTCTTC.

This clone was detected ten times or more. CDR3 region: CASSASSLYDTQYF. The CDR3 coding sequence is TGTGCCAGTAGTGCTTCGTCCCTCTACGATACGCAGTATTTT. The rearrangement links TRBV19 to TRBJ2-3; no clear D gene. The CDR3 length is 14 residues. Trimming left V 5 bases short and J 6 bases short, with 15 bases between. Germline V CDR1 and CDR2: LNHDA, SQIVND (reference sequence). The variable domain in full, with the rest retrieved from reference TRBV19 and TRBJ2-3, is DGGITQSPKYLFRKEGQNVTLSCEQNLNHDAMYWYRQDPGQGLRLIYYSQIVNDFQKGDIAEGYSVSREKKESFPLTVTSAQKNPTAFYLCASSASSLYDTQYFGPGTRLTVL.

This clone was detected ten times or more. The chain links TRBV12-3 or TRBV12-4 to TRBJ2-3, with TRBD1 as a possible D gene (7 bases). V lost 10 bases and J lost 5, with 22 bases in between. There are 15 residues in the CDR3. CDR3 sequence reads: CANQRAGGIGDTQYF. Written as DNA, the CDR3 is TGTGCCAACCAACGGGCAGGGGGGATTGGAGATACGCAGTATTTT.

This clone was counted at least ten times. The sample contains more than one DNA sequence encoding this CDR3. This rearrangement joins TRBV20-1 to TRBJ1-2; D possibly corresponds to TRBD1 (5 bases). Germline CDR1 DFQATT, CDR2 SNEGSKA (reference sequence). CDR3 length equals 14 residues. The V end lost 6 bases, the J end lost 4 bases, and 18 bases lay between the germline ends. The CDR3, as DNA: TGCAGTGCCCGAGTAACCAGGGAAGGCTATGGCTACACCTTC. Translating gives CSARVTREGYGYTF.

This clone was counted only a few times. J is TRBJ2-7 and V is TRBV29-1; D remains ambiguous. Germline CDR1 SQVTM, CDR2 ANQGSEA. Deletions cut 7 bases from V and 0 bases from J, with 13 bases between. This CDR3 has 13 residues. The CDR3 sequence: CSASTDSSYEQYF. The CDR3 nucleotides are TGCAGCGCGTCGACTGATAGCTCCTACGAGCAGTACTTC.

This clone was seen only a few times. One junction end does not reproduce the germline sequence, and a read error may be involved. The genes are TRBV12-3 or TRBV12-4 and TRBJ2-1, with D possibly TRBD1 on 5 matching bases. This CDR3 has 13 residues. The CDR3 region is CATTPTRAGEQFF. In DNA, the CDR3 is TGTGCCACCACTCCCACCAGGGCTGGCGAGCAATTCTTC.

This clone was counted many times. This chain joins TRBV4-1 and TRBJ1-3, with TRBD1 matching 9 bases. The junction had 6 bases not matched to a gene; V was cut back by 4 bases and J by 2 bases. Germline V CDR1 and CDR2: MGHRA, YSYEKL. CDR3 size: 16 residues. For the CDR3, the DNA is TGCGCCAGCAGCCCAAGCTGGACAGGGGCTGGAAACACCATATATTTT. It translates to CASSPSWTGAGNTIYF.

The rearrangement uses TRBV20-1 and TRBJ2-2; possible D gene TRBD1, 5 bases. CDR1 and CDR2 from the germline V gene are DFQATT and SNEGSKA (reference sequence). CDR3 length: 14 residues. Trimming took 2 bases from V and 7 from J, leaving 14 bases between them. The CDR3 spells CSARWQGANGELFF. Written as DNA, the CDR3 is TGCAGTGCTAGATGGCAGGGTGCGAACGGGGAGCTGTTTTTT.

This clone was counted many times. A single base separates this from a much larger clone, so it may be a read error. Distinct nucleotide sequences in the sample also encode this CDR3. The V and J genes are TRBV10-3 and TRBJ2-2, with D hard to call. Trimming removed 6 bases from V and 4 bases from J, with 24 bases in between. CDR3 size: 18 residues. Per germline, CDR1 ENHRY and CDR2 SYGVKD. The CDR3 DNA reads TGTGCCATCAGCTCCGGGCCTCAAAAACATAGAGGCACCGGGGAGCTGTTTTTT. Translation gives CAISSGPQKHRGTGELFF.

This clone occurred many times. The chain employs TRBV5-6 and TRBJ2-6; maybe TRBD2 (5 bases). Germline V gene data show CDR1 as SGHDT and CDR2 as YYEEEE. The V end lost 2 bases, the J end lost 1 base, and 7 bases lay between the germline ends. The CDR3 length is 15 residues. The DNA of the CDR3 is TGTGCCAGCAGCTTCGGCGGGTCTGGGGCCAACGTCCTGACTTTC. Encoded protein: CASSFGGSGANVLTF.

This clone was counted ten times or more. The chain couples TRBV14 to TRBJ1-2; 7 positions match TRBD1. Germline CDR1 reads SGHDN; CDR2 reads FVKESK. The CDR3 totals 15 residues. V dropped 0 bases and J dropped 8; count of bases not matched to a gene: 9. CDR3 protein: CASSQEETGIYGYTF. In DNA form, the CDR3 reads TGTGCCAGCAGCCAAGAGGAGACAGGGATATACGGCTACACCTTC.

This clone was observed at least ten times. The chain links TRBV15 to TRBJ1-1; perhaps TRBD1 as D (5 bases). V shed 0 bases and J shed 4 bases, with 12 bases lying between them. The CDR3 consists of 15 residues. From germline, CDR1 is LNHNV and CDR2 YYDKDF (reference sequence). The CDR3 is CATSRDKGFGTEAFF. The CDR3 region has the DNA TGTGCCACCAGCAGAGATAAGGGGTTCGGCACTGAAGCTTTCTTT.

This clone has at least ten counts. The rearrangement joins TRBV28 to TRBJ2-5, with D possibly matching TRBD1 (6 bases). The germline V gene encodes CDR1 MDHEN and CDR2 SYDVKM. The CDR3 spans 16 residues. V dropped 3 bases and J dropped 1 base, with 15 bases sitting between them. The CDR3 bases are TGTGCCAGCAGTTTCCCGAACAGGGCCACCCAAGAGACCCAGTACTTC. Its protein is CASSFPNRATQETQYF.

This clone has a count of ten or more. The chain couples TRBV19 to TRBJ1-1; D is possibly TRBD1 (6 bases). The CDR3 runs to 13 residues. Trimming removed 7 bases at V and 2 bases at J, with 11 bases between. Germline loops: CDR1 LNHDA, CDR2 SQIVND (reference sequence). The CDR3 sequence is CASTLGGNTEAFF. The CDR3 region has the DNA TGTGCCAGTACCTTGGGGGGCAACACTGAAGCTTTCTTT.

In its sample, this clone was seen many times. The chain joins TRBV13 to TRBJ2-3; TRBD2 agrees at 14 bases. J gave up 6 bases and V 5 bases, and 10 bases lay outside the gene matches. CDR1 and CDR2 (germline): PRHDT, FYEKMQ (reference sequence). This CDR3 contains 17 residues. The CDR3 protein is CASSPTGTSGSEDTQYF. The CDR3 DNA follows: TGTGCCAGCAGCCCTACCGGGACTAGCGGGAGTGAGGATACGCAGTATTTT.

This clone occurred many times. The genes are TRBV10-3 and TRBJ1-2; maybe TRBD1 (6 bases). Per germline, CDR1 ENHRY and CDR2 SYGVKD. Trimming shortened V by 6 bases and J by 3 bases, and 11 bases separated the two germline ends. The CDR3 runs 13 residues. The CDR3 DNA is TGTGCCATCAGGCGACAGGAGGACTATGGCTACACCTTC. Translated: CAIRRQEDYGYTF.